In its sample, the clone carrying this T cell receptor beta chain was seen many times. A 3' RACE protocol on RNA, with unique molecular identifiers, produced the TCR library. MiXCR, run by TCRdb on the 3' RACE reads, gives a single entry per CDR3 protein. The top ten hold around 1.1% of the sample, which has about 89,000 distinct CDR3 sequences, roughly 6.4% seen once. The record originates from a study of HIV-infected children after antiretroviral therapy interruption. Study information: Interruption-arm samples span weeks 0, 12, interruption end (24 or 48), and about 3 years post-study. Continuous-treatment samples came from weeks 0, 48 and 150.

The CDR3 totals 13 residues. The germline V gene encodes CDR1 SGHRS and CDR2 YFSETQ. V was pared by 3 bases and J by 3 bases, with 9 bases between. This sample's treatment: PENTA 11 planned treatment interruption arm or continuous ART arm. Naive CD4+ CD45RA+ CD45RO- T cells were FACS-sorted from thawed PBMCs. The clonotype was recovered from a pool of human donors with HIV. The V and J genes are TRBV5-1 and TRBJ1-1; D is unresolved. This specimen consisted of CD45RA+ CD4+ T cells from PBMCs, pooled from several time points, obtained from a donor given antiretroviral therapy, either interrupted or continuous. Subset in this sample: naive CD4+ CD45RA+ CD45RO- T cells. CDR3 loop: CASSSDIHTEAFF. The CDR3 DNA reads TGCGCCAGCAGCTCAGACATACACACTGAAGCTTTCTTT.